Described below is a single T cell receptor (beta chain) sequence and its context. The data were taken from a study of blood T cell repertoires in COVID-19. Study context: Spain, Italy and the United States supplied samples that represented acute and convalescent COVID-19.

V lost 3 bases and J 4 bases, leaving 15 bases between the germline ends. Per the germline V gene, CDR1 is LGHDT and CDR2 is YNNKEL (reference sequence). CDR3 length equals 15 residues. Cohort assignment relied on participant-reported clinical history. Recovery among Cohort 3 donors was established by two negative PCRs, clearance, or symptom resolution. Using immunoSEQ multiplex PCR, the repertoire was profiled, and TCRdb retains in-frame clones only, with some absent. The sample yields about 250,000 clones, just over 90% seen once. Sequencing used PBMCs or T cells enriched from blood (not recorded which). This sequence originates from a woman under 30 who had recovered from COVID-19. The genes are TRBV3-1 (or the pseudogene TRBV3-2) and TRBJ1-1, with D possibly being TRBD1 (5 bases). Written as DNA, the CDR3 is TGTGCCAGCAGCCAGGGGAAGACAGTTCCCACTGAAGCTTTCTTT. Translated, it gives CASSQGKTVPTEAFF.